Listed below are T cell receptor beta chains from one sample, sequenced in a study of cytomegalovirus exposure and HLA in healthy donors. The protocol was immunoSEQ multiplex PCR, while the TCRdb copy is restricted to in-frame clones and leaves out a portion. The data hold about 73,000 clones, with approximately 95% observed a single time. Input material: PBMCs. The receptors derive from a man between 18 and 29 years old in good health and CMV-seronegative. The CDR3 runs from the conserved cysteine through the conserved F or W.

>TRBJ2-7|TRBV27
CASSPLMPGHVLYEQYF
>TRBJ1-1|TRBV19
CASSQRTGQAFF
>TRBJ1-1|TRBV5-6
CASSSNRGNTEAFF
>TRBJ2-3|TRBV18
CASSPQDRGNLDTQYF
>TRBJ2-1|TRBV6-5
CASSPRAAGDQFF
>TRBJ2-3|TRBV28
CASSLLRTDTQYF
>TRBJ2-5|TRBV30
CAWSGAGGLGKTQYF
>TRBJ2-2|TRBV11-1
CASSLGEGGELFF
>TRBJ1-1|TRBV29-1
CSVGNRGLTEAFF
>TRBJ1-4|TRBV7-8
CASSLSTGAEKLFF
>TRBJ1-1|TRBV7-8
CASSLERGITEAFF
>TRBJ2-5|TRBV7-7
CASSLLSGGAETQYF
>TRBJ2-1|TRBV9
CASSARSGGVIYNEQFF
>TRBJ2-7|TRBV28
CASSSRDRTYEQYF
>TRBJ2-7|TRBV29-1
CSVDNGYEQYF
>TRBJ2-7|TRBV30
CAWSRGLSSYEQYF
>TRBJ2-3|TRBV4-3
CASSQATGGPTDTQYF
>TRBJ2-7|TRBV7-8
CASSPSRPEQYF
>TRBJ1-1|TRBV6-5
CASSYSRQGNTEAFF
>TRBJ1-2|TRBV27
CASSLGRNYGYTF
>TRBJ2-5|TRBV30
CAWRGTSFVETQYF
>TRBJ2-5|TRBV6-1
CASSNDRTQETQYF
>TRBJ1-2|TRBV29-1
CSVEVTGTSQGYTF
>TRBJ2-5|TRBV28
CASSPRGRVWETQYF
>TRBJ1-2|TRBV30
CAHDRETNYGYTF
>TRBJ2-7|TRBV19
CASSRGQGNYEQYF
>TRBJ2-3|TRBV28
CASSYQGLNTDTQYF
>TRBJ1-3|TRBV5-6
CASSDPGGTGNTIYF
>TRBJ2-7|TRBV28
CASTTSGGLYEQYF
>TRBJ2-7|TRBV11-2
CASSRSRASGTYEQYF
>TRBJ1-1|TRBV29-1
CSVYVNTEAFF
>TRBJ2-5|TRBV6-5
CASTHSPDSYF
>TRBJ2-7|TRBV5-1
CASSISPGQIYEQYF
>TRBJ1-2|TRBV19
CASSTRDRGAWDGYTF
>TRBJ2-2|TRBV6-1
CASKKGRDTGELFF
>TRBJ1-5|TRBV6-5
CASSYTLLGQPQHF